This TCR beta chain was observed in a study of cytomegalovirus exposure and HLA in healthy donors. Study observations and caveats: In a later analysis, DRB1 alleles had the most associated TCRs; HLA-C alleles the fewest. Accounts indicate the classifier identified cytomegalovirus status with strong specificity and sensitivity.

The germline V gene encodes CDR1 SNHLY and CDR2 FYNNEI. The CDR3 is 15 amino acids. The trim removed 5 bases at V and 7 bases at J, leaving 10 bases unmatched. PCR used 60 Vbeta primers and 13 Jbeta primers. Libraries were prepared by immunoSEQ multiplex PCR; TCRdb keeps only in-frame clonotypes and omits some of them. The table records 100,000 to 150,000 clones, 75% to 85% of them present only once. Comment on this clone: Its cognate antigen is unknown.

Sequenced sample: PBMCs. This sequence was found in a male donor in good health and CMV-seronegative. The genes are TRBV2 and TRBJ1-1, with TRBD1 matching over 10 bases. The CDR3 is CASSRTGGSSVEAFF. CDR3 DNA sequence: TGTGCCAGCAGTCGGACAGGGGGAAGTTCGGTTGAAGCTTTCTTT.